This T cell receptor beta chain is from a study of shared T cell receptors in the human thymus (dated by TCRdb to the early 2020s). Background for the entire study: The study examined how self-reactive, shared T-cell receptor alpha chains are generated in the human thymus.

Comments on this clone: The antigen this receptor binds is unknown. Base qualities are not at hand, and no much larger clone is one base apart.

Trimming removed 6 bases from V and 0 bases from J; the gene matches leave 4 bases unexplained. Based on the germline V gene, the CDR1 and CDR2 sequences are SGHAT and FQNNGV. Its CDR3 holds 14 amino acids, cysteine through phenylalanine. Just the 42-base CDR3 DNA is kept, in frame starting at base 1. The method behind the library was the immunoSEQ multiplex PCR assay. TCRdb mirrors the immuneACCESS table, restricted to in-frame sequences. Some clones are absent from its copies; in checked studies, under half trace to an unresolved V gene, and the reason for the others is unknown. Counted in this sample were 600,000 to 900,000 clones; 80% to 90% of them appeared once. The top ten clonotypes cover 0.0095% to 0.013% of the sample. The same specimen was also included in a second study, on human thymus T cells. From the second report: The donors were immunologically healthy infants in Finland who had open corrective cardiac surgery for congenital heart defects. The thymus tissue came from surgical resects taken out during corrective cardiac surgery. Both the thymic and the peripheral blood repertoires appeared to show biased V and J gene segment usage. The related research reported highly overlapping thymic TCR repertoires among unrelated individuals. The study characterized TCR alpha and beta repertoires from about 8 infant thymus samples and a few related peripheral blood samples. The cohort included over five male and two female infants, with donor ages spanning 7 to 244 days. Thymocytes were mechanically released from the tissue and were stored as pellets of roughly 9-33 million cells at -70 degrees C. Genomic DNA was extracted from frozen cell pellets with a QIAsymphony instrument. The immunoSEQ multiplex PCR assay was used to amplify the TCRB and TCRAD loci from a standardized quantity of quality-controlled genomic DNA. Amplicons spanned the V(D)J region at a length sufficient to cover the CDR3 and identify V and J genes. The amplicons were sequenced on an Illumina platform via the commercial immunoSEQ service. Primer bias and sequencing errors were corrected using previously described methods, and TCRAD and TCRB definitions followed the IMGT database. Repertoires were analysed with immunoSEQ Analyzer 3.0 and VDJTools, covering basic statistics, V/J segment usage, diversity estimates, rarefaction and pairwise overlap. To estimate diversity, the Chao1, ChaoE, Efron-Thisted, Shannon and inverse Simpson indices were applied, and diversity was also estimated on datasets down-sampled to the smallest sample. For repertoire overlap, CDR3 nucleotide sequence, V gene and J gene had to match strictly, and clustering was done by Jaccard-based multidimensional scaling. Thymus samples yielded on average approximately 800,000 unique TCRB clonotypes, compared with 75,000 to 100,000 from blood samples.

This TCR came from a girl less than two years old with a congenital heart defect. Donor details come from another sample of the same person, matched by shared clones. The specimen was thymocytes. Rearrangement joined TRBV11-2 to TRBJ1-1; 7 bases in the junction line up with TRBD1. In nucleotide form, the sequence is TGTGCCAGCAGTCAGGACAGGTTGAACACTGAAGCTTTCTTT. Its protein is CASSQDRLNTEAFF.